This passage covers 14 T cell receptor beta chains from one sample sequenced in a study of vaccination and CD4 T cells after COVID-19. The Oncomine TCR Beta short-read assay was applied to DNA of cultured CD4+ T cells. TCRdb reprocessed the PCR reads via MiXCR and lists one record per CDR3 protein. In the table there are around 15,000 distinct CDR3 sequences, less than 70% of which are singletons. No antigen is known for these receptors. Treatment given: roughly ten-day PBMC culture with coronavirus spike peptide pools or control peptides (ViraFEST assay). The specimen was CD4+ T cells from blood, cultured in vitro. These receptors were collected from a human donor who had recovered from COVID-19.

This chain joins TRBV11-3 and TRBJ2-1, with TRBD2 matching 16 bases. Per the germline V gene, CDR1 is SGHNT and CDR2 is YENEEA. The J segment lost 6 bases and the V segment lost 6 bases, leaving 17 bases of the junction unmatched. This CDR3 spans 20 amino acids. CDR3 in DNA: TGTGCCAGCAGTTCCATCTTCCCGGGACTAGCGGGAGGGCGGTCCAATGAGCAGTTCTTC. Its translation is CASSSIFPGLAGGRSNEQFF.

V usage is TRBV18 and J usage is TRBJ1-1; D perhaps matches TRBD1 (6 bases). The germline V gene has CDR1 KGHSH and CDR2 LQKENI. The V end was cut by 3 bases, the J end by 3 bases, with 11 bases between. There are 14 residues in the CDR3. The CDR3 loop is CASSPNEGDTEAFF. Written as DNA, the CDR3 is TGTGCCAGCTCACCTAACGAGGGGGACACTGAAGCTTTCTTT. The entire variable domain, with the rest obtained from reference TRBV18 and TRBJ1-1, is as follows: NAGVMQNPRHLVRRRGQEARLRCSPMKGHSHVYWYRQLPEEGLKFMVYLQKENIIDESGMPKERFSAEFPKEGPSILRIQQVVRGDSAAYFCASSPNEGDTEAFFGQGTRLTVV.

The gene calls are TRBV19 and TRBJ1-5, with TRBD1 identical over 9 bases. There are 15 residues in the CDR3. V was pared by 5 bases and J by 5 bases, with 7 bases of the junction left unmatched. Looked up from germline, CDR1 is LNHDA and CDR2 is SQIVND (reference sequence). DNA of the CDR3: TGTGCCAGTAGTGTCCGGGACAGGGACCATCAGCCCCAGCATTTT. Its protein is CASSVRDRDHQPQHF.

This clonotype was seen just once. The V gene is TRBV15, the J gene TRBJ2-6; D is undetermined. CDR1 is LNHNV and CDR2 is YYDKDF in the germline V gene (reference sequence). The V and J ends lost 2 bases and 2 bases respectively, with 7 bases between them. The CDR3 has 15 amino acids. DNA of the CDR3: TGTGCCACCAGCAGAAGGGCGGCTGGGGCCAACGTCCTGACTTTC. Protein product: CATSRRAAGANVLTF.

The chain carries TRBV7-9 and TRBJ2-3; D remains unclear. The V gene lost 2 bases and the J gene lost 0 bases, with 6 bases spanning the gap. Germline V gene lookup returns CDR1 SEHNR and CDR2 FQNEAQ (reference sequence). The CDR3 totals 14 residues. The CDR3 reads CASSLTPSTDTQYF. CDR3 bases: TGTGCCAGCAGCTTAACCCCTAGCACAGATACGCAGTATTTT.

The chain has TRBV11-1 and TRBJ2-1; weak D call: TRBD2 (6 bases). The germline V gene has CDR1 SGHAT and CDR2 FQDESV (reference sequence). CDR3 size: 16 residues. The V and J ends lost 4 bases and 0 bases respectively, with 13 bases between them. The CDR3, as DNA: TGTGCCAGCAGCTCCATCGCGGGGAGCTCCTACAATGAGCAGTTCTTC. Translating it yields CASSSIAGSSYNEQFF.

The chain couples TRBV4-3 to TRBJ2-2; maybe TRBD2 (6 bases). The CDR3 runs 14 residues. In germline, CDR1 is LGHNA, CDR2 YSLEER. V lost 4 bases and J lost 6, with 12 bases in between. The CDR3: CASSLGLISGELFF. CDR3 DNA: TGCGCCAGCAGCCTTGGACTAATCTCCGGGGAGCTGTTTTTT.

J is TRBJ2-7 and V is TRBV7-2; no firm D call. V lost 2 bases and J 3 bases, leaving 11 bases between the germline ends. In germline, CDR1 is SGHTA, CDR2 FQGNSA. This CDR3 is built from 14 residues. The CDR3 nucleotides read TGTGCCAGCAGCTTACAGGCCCTCGACTACGAGCAGTACTTC. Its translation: CASSLQALDYEQYF.

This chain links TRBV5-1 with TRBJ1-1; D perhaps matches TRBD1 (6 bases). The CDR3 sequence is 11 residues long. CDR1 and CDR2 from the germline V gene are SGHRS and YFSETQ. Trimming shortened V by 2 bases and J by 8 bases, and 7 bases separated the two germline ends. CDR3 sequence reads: CASSFRGEAFF. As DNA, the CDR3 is TGCGCCAGCAGCTTCAGGGGAGAAGCTTTCTTT. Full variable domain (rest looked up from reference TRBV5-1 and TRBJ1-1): KAGVTQTPRYLIKTRGQQVTLSCSPISGHRSVSWYQQTPGQGLQFLFEYFSETQRNKGNFPGRFSGRQFSNSRSEMNVSTLELGDSALYLCASSFRGEAFFGQGTRLTVV.

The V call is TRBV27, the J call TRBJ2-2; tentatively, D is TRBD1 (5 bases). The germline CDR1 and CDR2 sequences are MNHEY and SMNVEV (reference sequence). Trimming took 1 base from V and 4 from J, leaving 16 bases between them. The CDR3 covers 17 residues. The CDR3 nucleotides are TGTGCCAGCAGTTTATACGCAGGGTCGATGGGCACCGGGGAGCTGTTTTTT. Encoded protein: CASSLYAGSMGTGELFF.

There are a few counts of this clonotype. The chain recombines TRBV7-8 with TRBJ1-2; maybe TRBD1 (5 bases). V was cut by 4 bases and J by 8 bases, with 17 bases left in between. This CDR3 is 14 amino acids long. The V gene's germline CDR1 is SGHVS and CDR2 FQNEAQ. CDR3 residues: CASSSRPRGRGYTF. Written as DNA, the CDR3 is TGTGCCAGCAGCTCTCGCCCGAGGGGCCGGGGCTACACCTTC.

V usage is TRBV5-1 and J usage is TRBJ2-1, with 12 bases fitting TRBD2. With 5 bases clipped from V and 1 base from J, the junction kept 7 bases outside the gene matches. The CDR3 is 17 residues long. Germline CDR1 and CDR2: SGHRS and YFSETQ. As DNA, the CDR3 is TGCGCCAGCAGACGGCTAGCGGGAGGGCAGTCCTACAATGAGCAGTTCTTC. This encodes CASRRLAGGQSYNEQFF.

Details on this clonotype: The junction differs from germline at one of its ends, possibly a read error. The CDR3 sequence: CASSFSNEQFF. The CDR3 DNA follows: TGCGCCAGCAGCTTTAGCAATGAGCAGTTCTTC. V is TRBV7-9 and J is TRBJ2-1; D not resolved. CDR1 SEHNR and CDR2 FQNEAQ come from the germline V gene (reference sequence). This CDR3 comprises 11 residues.

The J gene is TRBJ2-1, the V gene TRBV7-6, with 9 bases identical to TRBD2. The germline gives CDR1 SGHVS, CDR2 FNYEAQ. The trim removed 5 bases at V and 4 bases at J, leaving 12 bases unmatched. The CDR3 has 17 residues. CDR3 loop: CASSRSPPAGGYNEQFF. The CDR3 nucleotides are TGTGCCAGCAGCCGTAGTCCCCCAGCGGGGGGATACAATGAGCAGTTCTTC.